The sample holds many counts of the clone carrying this T cell receptor (beta chain). Its antigen is undetermined. This sample stems from a study of molecular identifiers for immune sequencing clone quantification. Study results and limitations: Spiked Jurkat TCR RNA equivalent to one cell was reportedly detectable in about 900,000 naive cells.

CDR1 and CDR2 (germline): SGHNT, YYREEE (reference sequence). CDR3 length: 14 residues. V lost 7 bases to trimming and J lost 2 bases; unmatched junction nucleotides: 6. MiXCR, run by TCRdb on the PCR reads, gives a single entry per CDR3 protein. The table records about 320,000 distinct CDR3 sequences, about a fifth of them present only once. Input material: naive CD8+ T cells from blood, with Jurkat cell RNA spiked in. Subset described: FACS-sorted CD8+CD4-CCR7+CD45RA+ naive T cells. This sequence joins TRBV5-4 and TRBJ2-5, with 9 bases fitting TRBD1. The receptor was derived from a human donor in good health. Some libraries in this study had Jurkat cell RNA spiked in. CDR3 in DNA: TGTGCCAGCGGAACAGGGGGCGGGCAAGAGACCCAGTACTTC. Residues: CASGTGGGQETQYF.